This T cell receptor beta chain originates from a study of blood T cell repertoires in COVID-19. On the study more broadly: Whether acute or convalescent, the COVID-19 samples came from the United States, Italy and Spain.

The table came from immunoSEQ multiplex PCR; TCRdb's copy has only in-frame clones and leaves some out. Of 150,000 to 200,000 clones listed, less than 85% were seen once; the top ten hold approximately 12%. This clone was observed at least ten times. Deletions cut 5 bases from V and 4 bases from J, with 18 bases between. CDR3 length: 14 residues. Germline V lookup: CDR1 SQVTM, CDR2 ANQGSEA. The clonotype comes from a man between 45 and 60 years old who had recovered from COVID-19. The source material was peripheral blood. The chain is built from TRBV29-1 and TRBJ2-7, with D possibly matching TRBD1 (6 bases). Here the CDR3 DNA reads TGCAGCGTTTTGGACAGTAGGCGGGCGTACGAGCAGTACTTC. This translates into CSVLDSRRAYEQYF.